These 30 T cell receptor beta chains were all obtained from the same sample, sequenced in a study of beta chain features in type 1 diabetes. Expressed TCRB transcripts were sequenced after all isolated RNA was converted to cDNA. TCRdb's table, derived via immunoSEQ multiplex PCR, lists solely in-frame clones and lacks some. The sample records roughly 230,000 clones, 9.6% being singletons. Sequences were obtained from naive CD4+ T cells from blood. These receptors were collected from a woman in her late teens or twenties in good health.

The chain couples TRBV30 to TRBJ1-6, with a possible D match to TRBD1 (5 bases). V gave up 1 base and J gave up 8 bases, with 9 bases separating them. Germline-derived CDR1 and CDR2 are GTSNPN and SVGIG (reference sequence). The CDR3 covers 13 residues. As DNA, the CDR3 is TGTGCCTGGAGTGCAACAGGACATTCACCCCTCCACTTT. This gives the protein CAWSATGHSPLHF.

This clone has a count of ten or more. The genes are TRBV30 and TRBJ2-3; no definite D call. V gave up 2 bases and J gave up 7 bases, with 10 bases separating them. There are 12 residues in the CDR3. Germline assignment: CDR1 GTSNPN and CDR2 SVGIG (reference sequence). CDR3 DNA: TGTGCCTGGAGTAGATCTAGAAATACGCAGTATTTT. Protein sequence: CAWSRSRNTQYF.

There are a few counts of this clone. The CDR3 DNA reads as TGTGCCAGCAGCGGACGAACAGGGGTCGGGAACTATGGCTACACCTTC. This encodes CASSGRTGVGNYGYTF. This chain uses TRBV7-2 with TRBJ1-2; 7 nucleotides match TRBD1. The CDR3 is 16 amino acids. CDR1 SGHTA and CDR2 FQGNSA come from the germline V gene. V was clipped by 5 bases and J by 2 bases; unmatched bases: 11.

The DNA of the CDR3 is TGTGCTAGTGGTTTGGCAGGGACGGGTCTACCTAGTCGGCTAGCGGGGGCCTACGAGCAGTACTTC. Translation: CASGLAGTGLPSRLAGAYEQYF. The chain has TRBV12-5 and TRBJ2-7, with TRBD2 identical over 10 bases. The CDR3 spans 22 residues. J was trimmed by 2 bases and V by 1 base; bases with no gene match: 23. Germline V lookup: CDR1 LGHNT, CDR2 FRNRAP. Combining the CDR3 with reference TRBV12-5 and TRBJ2-7 gives the whole variable domain DARVTQTPRHKVTEMGQEVTMRCQPILGHNTVFWYRQTMMQGLELLAYFRNRAPLDDSGMPKDRFSAEMPDATLATLKIQPSEPRDSAVYFCASGLAGTGLPSRLAGAYEQYFGPGTRLTVT.

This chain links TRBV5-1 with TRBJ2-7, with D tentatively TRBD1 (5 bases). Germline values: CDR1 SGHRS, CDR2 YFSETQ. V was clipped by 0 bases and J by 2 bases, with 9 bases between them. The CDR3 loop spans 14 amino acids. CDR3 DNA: TGCGCCAGCAGCTTGGTCCCAGGGACCTACGAGCAGTACTTC. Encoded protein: CASSLVPGTYEQYF. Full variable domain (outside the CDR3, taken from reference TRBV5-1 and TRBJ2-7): KAGVTQTPRYLIKTRGQQVTLSCSPISGHRSVSWYQQTPGQGLQFLFEYFSETQRNKGNFPGRFSGRQFSNSRSEMNVSTLELGDSALYLCASSLVPGTYEQYFGPGTRLTVT.

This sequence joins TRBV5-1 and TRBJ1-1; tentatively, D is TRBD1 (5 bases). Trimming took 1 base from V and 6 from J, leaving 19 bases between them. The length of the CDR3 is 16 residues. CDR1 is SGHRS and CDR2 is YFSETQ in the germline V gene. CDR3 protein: CASSLSGGQGSPEAFF. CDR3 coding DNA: TGCGCCAGCAGCTTGTCCGGGGGTCAGGGTTCCCCTGAAGCTTTCTTT.

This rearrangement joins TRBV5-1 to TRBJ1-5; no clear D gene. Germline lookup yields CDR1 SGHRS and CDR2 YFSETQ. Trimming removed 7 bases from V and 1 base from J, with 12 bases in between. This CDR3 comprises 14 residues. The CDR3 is CASPEKGSNQPQHF. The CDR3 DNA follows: TGCGCCAGCCCGGAGAAAGGAAGCAATCAGCCCCAGCATTTT.

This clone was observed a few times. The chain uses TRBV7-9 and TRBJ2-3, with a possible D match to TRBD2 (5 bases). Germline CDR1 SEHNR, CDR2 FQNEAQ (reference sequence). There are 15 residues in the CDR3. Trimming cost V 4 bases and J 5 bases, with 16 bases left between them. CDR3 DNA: TGTGCCAGCAGCTCATCCCCCCCCCGGGGAGATACGCAGTATTTT. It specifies CASSSSPPRGDTQYF.

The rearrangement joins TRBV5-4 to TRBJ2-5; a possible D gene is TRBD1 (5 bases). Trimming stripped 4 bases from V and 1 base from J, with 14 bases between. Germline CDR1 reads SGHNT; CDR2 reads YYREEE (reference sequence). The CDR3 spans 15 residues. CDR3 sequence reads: CASSPGRATQETQYF. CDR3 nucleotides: TGTGCCAGCAGCCCTGGCAGGGCAACCCAAGAGACCCAGTACTTC.

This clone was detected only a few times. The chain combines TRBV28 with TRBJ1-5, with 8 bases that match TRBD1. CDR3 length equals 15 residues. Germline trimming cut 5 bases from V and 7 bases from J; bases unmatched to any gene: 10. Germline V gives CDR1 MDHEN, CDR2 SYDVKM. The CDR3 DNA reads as TGTGCCAGCAGTACCACAGGACAGGGATGGCAGCCCCAGCATTTT. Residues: CASSTTGQGWQPQHF. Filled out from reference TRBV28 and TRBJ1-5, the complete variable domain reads DVKVTQSSRYLVKRTGEKVFLECVQDMDHENMFWYRQDPGLGLRLIYFSYDVKMKEKGDIPEGYSVSREKKERFSLILESASTNQTSMYLCASSTTGQGWQPQHFGDGTRLSIL.

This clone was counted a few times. The CDR3 DNA is TGTGCCAGCAGCTTAGCTTCTGGCGGGAGGAACTACGAGCAGTACTTC. This encodes CASSLASGGRNYEQYF. The chain employs TRBV7-6 and TRBJ2-7; 8 bases fit TRBD2. CDR1 is SGHVS, CDR2 FNYEAQ, per germline. The J segment lost 3 bases and the V segment lost 0 bases, leaving 7 bases of the junction unmatched. The CDR3 covers 16 residues.

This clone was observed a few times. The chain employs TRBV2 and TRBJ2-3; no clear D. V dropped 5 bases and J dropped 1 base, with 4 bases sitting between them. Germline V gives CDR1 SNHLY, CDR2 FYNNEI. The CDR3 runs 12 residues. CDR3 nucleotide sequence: TGTGCCAGCAGTCTCGGCACAGATACGCAGTATTTT. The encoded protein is CASSLGTDTQYF.

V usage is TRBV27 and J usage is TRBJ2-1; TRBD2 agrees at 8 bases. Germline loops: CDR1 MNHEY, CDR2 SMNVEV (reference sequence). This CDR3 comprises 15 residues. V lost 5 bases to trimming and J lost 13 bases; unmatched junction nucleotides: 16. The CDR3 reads CASSLGLAIWPTQFF. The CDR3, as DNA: TGTGCCAGCAGTCTCGGACTAGCCATATGGCCGACCCAGTTCTTC.

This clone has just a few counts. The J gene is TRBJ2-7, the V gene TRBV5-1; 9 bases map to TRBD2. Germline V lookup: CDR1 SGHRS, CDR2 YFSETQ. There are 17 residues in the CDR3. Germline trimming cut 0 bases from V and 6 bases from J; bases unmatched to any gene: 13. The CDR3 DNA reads TGCGCCAGCAGCTTGGAGACTAGCGGCCCCCTTGGGGGCGAGCAGTACTTC. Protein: CASSLETSGPLGGEQYF. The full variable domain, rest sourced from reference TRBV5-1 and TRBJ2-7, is KAGVTQTPRYLIKTRGQQVTLSCSPISGHRSVSWYQQTPGQGLQFLFEYFSETQRNKGNFPGRFSGRQFSNSRSEMNVSTLELGDSALYLCASSLETSGPLGGEQYFGPGTRLTVT.

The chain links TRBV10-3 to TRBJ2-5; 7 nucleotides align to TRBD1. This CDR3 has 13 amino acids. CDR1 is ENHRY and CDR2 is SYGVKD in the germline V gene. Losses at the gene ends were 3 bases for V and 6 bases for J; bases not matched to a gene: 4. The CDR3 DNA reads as TGTGCCATCAGTGACGACAGGGAACAGACCCAGTACTTC. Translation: CAISDDREQTQYF.

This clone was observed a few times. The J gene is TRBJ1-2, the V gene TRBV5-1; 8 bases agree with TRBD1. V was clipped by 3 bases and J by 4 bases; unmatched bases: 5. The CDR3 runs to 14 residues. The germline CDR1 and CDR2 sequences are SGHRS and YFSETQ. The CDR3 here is CASSSGGQSYGYTF. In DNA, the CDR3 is TGCGCCAGCAGCTCAGGGGGCCAGAGCTATGGCTACACCTTC.

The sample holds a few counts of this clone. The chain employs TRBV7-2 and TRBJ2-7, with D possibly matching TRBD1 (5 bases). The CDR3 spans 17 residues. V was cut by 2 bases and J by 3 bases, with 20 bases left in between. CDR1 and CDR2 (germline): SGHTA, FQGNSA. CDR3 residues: CASSLTLGGAPIYEQYF. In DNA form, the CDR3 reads TGTGCCAGCAGCTTAACCCTTGGTGGGGCCCCCATCTACGAGCAGTACTTC.

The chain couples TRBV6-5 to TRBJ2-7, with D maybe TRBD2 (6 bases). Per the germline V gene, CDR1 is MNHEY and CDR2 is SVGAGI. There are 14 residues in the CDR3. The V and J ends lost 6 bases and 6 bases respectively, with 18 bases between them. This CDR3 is CASRGRDLRGEQYF. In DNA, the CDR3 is TGTGCCAGCAGGGGAAGGGATTTGCGGGGCGAGCAGTACTTC.

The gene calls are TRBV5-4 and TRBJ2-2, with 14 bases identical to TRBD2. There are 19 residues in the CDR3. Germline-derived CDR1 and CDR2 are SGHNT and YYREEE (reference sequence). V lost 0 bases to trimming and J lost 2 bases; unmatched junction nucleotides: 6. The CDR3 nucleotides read TGTGCCAGCAGCTTGGCCCTGACTAGCGGGGGGGCCAACACCGGGGAGCTGTTTTTT. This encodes CASSLALTSGGANTGELFF.

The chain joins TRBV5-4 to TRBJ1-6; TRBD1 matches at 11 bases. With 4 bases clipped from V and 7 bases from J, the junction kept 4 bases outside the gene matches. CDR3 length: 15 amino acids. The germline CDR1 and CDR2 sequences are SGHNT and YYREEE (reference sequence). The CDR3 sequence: CASSPDRGQNSPLHF. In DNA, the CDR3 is TGTGCCAGCAGCCCGGACAGGGGGCAGAATTCACCCCTCCACTTT.

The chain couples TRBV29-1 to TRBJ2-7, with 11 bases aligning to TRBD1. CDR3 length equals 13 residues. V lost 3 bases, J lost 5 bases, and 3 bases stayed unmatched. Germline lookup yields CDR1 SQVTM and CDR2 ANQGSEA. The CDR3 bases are TGCAGCGTTGATGGACAGGGGGCCCACGAGCAGTACTTC. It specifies CSVDGQGAHEQYF.

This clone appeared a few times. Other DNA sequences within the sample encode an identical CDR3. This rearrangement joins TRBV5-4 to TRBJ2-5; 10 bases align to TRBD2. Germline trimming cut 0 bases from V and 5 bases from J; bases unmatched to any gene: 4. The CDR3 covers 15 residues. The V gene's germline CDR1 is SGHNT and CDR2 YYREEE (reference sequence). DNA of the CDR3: TGTGCCAGCAGCTTGGGGCTAGCGGGAGTGGAGACCCAGTACTTC. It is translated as CASSLGLAGVETQYF.

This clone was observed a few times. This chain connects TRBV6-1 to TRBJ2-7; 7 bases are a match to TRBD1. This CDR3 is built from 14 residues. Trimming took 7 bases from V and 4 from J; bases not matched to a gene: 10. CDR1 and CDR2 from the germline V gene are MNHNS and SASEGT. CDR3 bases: TGTGCCAGCATCTCCCGGGACAGCCGATACGAGCAGTACTTC. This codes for CASISRDSRYEQYF.

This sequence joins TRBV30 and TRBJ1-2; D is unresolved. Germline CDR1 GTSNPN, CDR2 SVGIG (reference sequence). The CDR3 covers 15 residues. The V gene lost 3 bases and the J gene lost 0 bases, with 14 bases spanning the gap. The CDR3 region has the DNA TGTGCCTGGAGCGCCCTTGCCAGCGCTAACTATGGCTACACCTTC. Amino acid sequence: CAWSALASANYGYTF. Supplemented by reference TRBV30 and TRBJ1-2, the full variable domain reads SQTIHQWPATLVQPVGSPLSLECTVEGTSNPNLYWYRQAAGRGLQLLFYSVGIGQISSEVPQNLSASRPQDRQFILSSKKLLLSDSGFYLCAWSALASANYGYTFGSGTRLTVV.

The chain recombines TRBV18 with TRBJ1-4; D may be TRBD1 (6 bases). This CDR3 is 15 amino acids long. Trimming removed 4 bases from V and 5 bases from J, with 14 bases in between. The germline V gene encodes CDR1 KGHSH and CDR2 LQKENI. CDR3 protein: CASSLHRVPNEKLFF. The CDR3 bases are TGTGCCAGCTCACTACACAGGGTTCCAAATGAAAAACTGTTTTTT.

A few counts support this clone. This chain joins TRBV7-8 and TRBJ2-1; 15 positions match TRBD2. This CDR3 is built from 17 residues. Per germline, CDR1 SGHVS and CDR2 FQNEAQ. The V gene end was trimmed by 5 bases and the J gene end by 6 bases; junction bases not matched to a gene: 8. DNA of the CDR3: TGTGCCAGCAGCCTCCGGACTAGCGGGAGGGTTTTCAATGAGCAGTTCTTC. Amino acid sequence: CASSLRTSGRVFNEQFF.

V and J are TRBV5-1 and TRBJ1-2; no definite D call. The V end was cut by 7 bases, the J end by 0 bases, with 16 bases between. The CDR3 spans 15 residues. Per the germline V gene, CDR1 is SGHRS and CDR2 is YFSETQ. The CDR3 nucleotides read TGCGCCAGCGGCGCGGGAGGCTCCTCTAACTATGGCTACACCTTC. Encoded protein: CASGAGGSSNYGYTF.

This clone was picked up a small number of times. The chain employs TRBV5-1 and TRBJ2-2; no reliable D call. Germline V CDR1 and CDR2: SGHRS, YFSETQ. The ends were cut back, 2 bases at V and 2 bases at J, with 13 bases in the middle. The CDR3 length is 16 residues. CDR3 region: CASSFPPGQNTGELFF. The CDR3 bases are TGCGCCAGCAGCTTCCCGCCAGGCCAAAACACCGGGGAGCTGTTTTTT.

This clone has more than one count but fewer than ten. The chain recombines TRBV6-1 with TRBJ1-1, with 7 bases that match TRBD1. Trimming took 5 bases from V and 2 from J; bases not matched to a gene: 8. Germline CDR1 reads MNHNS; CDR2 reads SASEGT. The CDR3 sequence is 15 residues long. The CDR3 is CASSPPTGINTEAFF. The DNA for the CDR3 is TGTGCCAGCAGTCCCCCGACAGGGATAAACACTGAAGCTTTCTTT.

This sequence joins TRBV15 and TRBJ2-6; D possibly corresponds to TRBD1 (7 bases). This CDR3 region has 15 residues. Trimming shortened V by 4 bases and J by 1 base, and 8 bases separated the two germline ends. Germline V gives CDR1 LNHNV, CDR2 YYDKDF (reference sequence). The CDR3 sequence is CATSTGGSGANVLTF. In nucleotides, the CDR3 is TGTGCCACCAGCACAGGGGGGTCTGGGGCCAACGTCCTGACTTTC.